This T cell receptor (beta chain) originates from a study of T cells in Graves' hyperthyroidism and ophthalmopathy (dated by TCRdb to about 2019). A note on the overall study: To identify distinguishing TCR V-J signatures, a discovery cohort of around 98 patients was used, comprising approximately 40 with Graves' ophthalmopathy and some 57 with stable Graves' hyperthyroidism. An independent validation cohort of fewer than 20 hyperthyroidism patients and about 15 patients who later progressed to ophthalmopathy tested prospective prediction of ophthalmopathy. The 100 or so discovery patients were randomly split 7:3 into training and test sets. The study also compared thyroid tissue and blood T-cell repertoires from roughly 6 Graves' hyperthyroidism patients. After blood sampling, hyperthyroidism patients were treated with methimazole at a starting dose of 30 mg daily, and ophthalmopathy patients were treated with high-dose intravenous methylprednisolone. The paper reports TCR Vbeta CDR3 sequencing of 135 peripheral blood samples: some 44 ophthalmopathy, around 80 hyperthyroidism and approximately 17 progressor patients. General conclusions and limits of the study: In validation, the model predicted progression to ophthalmopathy a median of about 6 months before onset, with about 67% sensitivity and around 76% specificity. In cross-validation, a model built on a 13 V-J signature told ophthalmopathy apart from stable hyperthyroidism with approximately 91% sensitivity and roughly 82% specificity, and in testing the same model reached 80%/75%. Blood samples also contained most of the expanded thyroid clonotypes (frequency above 0.001), which suggests that blood repertoires may reflect thyroid immune responses. Sample size was not statistically predetermined, and investigators were not blinded to group allocation.

Comment on this clonotype: It lacks a known antigen. No quality values exist for individual bases; no much larger clone is one base distant.

TCR beta CDR3 regions were amplified from RNA transcripts. For the first round of RT-PCR on the TCR CDR3, the HTBI primer set was used together with the Qiagen OneStep RT-PCR kit. Libraries were constructed in a second round of multiplex PCR, after which size selection and purification were performed. Sequencing of the libraries was done on an Illumina HiSeq2000 using paired-end 100 bp reads. In the authors' own workflow: Raw data were processed with SOAPnuke, discarding reads with adapters, uncalled bases, mean Phred below 15, or no exact constant-primer or identifier match. High-quality paired reads were merged with COPE v1.2.5, and unique nucleotide sequences were defined as clonotypes. Clonotypes were aligned to IMGT TRBV, TRBD and TRBJ reference segments using MiTCR v1.1. Only V-J combinations with frequency above 0.0001, covering about 99% of repertoires, were analysed. The TCS score was defined as the ratio of F50 (clonal expansion) to E x V (chaos), calculated using BLOSUM62-based TCRdist between CDR3 peptides within each V-J. Welch's t-statistics and random forest reduced around 520 V-J features to 13, which were used in a naive Bayes classifier (R e1071). TCRdb reprocessing: public reads trimmed at Q25 with fastp, clones called with MiXCR, in-frame beta chains kept. CDR3 protein sequences are deduplicated, and each keeps its most common genes and DNA. The V and J calls were determined by TCRdb, not by the authors. This sample has some 600,000 distinct CDR3 sequences in its table, and around 42% of those were observed once. Of the sample, 8% to 8.5% falls within the top ten clones.

Graves' hyperthyroidism was defined as stable when no progression to ophthalmopathy occurred over 18 months of follow-up. Hyperthyroidism patients were newly diagnosed, with disease duration under 2 months, and aged 18 to 65 years. Exclusion was applied to patients with uncontrolled infections, other autoimmune diseases, pregnancy or lactation. Clinical symptoms, serum thyroxine and TRAb, thyroid ultrasound, and orbital computed tomography formed the basis for the diagnoses. Trizol reagent was used to extract total RNA, and RNA quality was then checked on an Agilent 2100 Bioanalyzer. From the germline V gene (reference sequence), CDR1 is LNHDA and CDR2 is SQIVND. Including the terminal cysteine and phenylalanine, the CDR3 comprises 14 residues. This entry keeps only the CDR3 DNA: 42 bases, framed from base 1. Trimming takes 10 bases off V and 2 bases off J; junction bases not matched to a gene: 10.

Sequenced sample: peripheral blood or thyroid tissue (not recorded which). The sequence was obtained from a woman aged 18-29 years with Graves' hyperthyroidism. Donor details come from another sample of the same person, matched by shared clones. Rearrangement joined TRBV19 to TRBJ2-7, with 8 central nucleotides matching TRBD1. The CDR3 region has the sequence CATRMDRDTYEQYF. The nucleotide sequence reads as follows: TGTGCCACCAGGATGGACAGGGATACCTACGAGCAGTACTTC.